This T cell receptor (beta chain) was recovered during a study of blood T cell repertoires in COVID-19. TCRdb's copy holds only in-frame clones and misses some; the assay was immunoSEQ multiplex PCR. The sample lists roughly 190,000 clones; 85% to 90% were seen once. CDR1 SGHVS and CDR2 FQNEAQ come from the germline V gene. Trimming removed 5 bases at V and 7 bases at J, with 18 bases between. The CDR3 has 15 residues. This sequence was found in a woman aged 55 to 70 with COVID-19, enrolled during active disease. Sequencing was carried out using peripheral blood. The chain uses TRBV7-8 and TRBJ1-3, with a weak D call TRBD1 (5 bases). The CDR3 coding sequence is TGTGCCAGCAGCACTCGAGGGCCGGGGGGGAACACCATATATTTT. Protein sequence: CASSTRGPGGNTIYF.